Presented here are 6 T cell receptor beta chains from one specimen sequenced in a study of T cells in Graves' hyperthyroidism and ophthalmopathy. RNA transcripts gave rise to amplified TCR beta CDR3 regions. The HTBI primer set served for first-round RT-PCR of the TCR CDR3. TCRdb re-derived calls from the multiplex PCR reads in MiXCR, one entry per CDR3 protein. Of over 200,000 distinct CDR3 sequences listed, about 15% are singletons. Sequenced material: blood. Receptor source: a woman aged 40 to 50 with Graves' hyperthyroidism that later progressed to Graves' ophthalmopathy.

This clonotype was recorded many times. The chain carries TRBV12-3 or TRBV12-4 and TRBJ2-1, with D possibly matching TRBD1 (6 bases). The CDR3 has 15 amino acids. V was pared by 5 bases and J by 7 bases, with 18 bases between. The chain's CDR3 is CASSPPGHGGNEQFF. DNA for the CDR3: TGTGCCAGCAGTCCCCCGGGACATGGAGGTAATGAGCAGTTCTTC.

Only a few counts were recorded for this clonotype. A clone one base away is much larger, so this may be a read error. The chain carries TRBV30 and TRBJ1-2; 7 bases line up with TRBD1. CDR1 GTSNPN and CDR2 SVGIG come from the germline V gene (reference sequence). The CDR3 has 12 amino acids. The CDR3 reads CAWSQQGYDYTF. The CDR3 coding sequence is TGTGCCTGGAGCCAACAGGGGTATGACTACACCTTC.

This clonotype was recorded at least ten times. The chain is built from TRBV10-2 and TRBJ2-3; weak D call: TRBD2 (6 bases). This CDR3 contains 14 residues. V shed 6 bases and J shed 2 bases, with 12 bases lying between them. The germline gives CDR1 WSHSY, CDR2 SAAADI. The CDR3 is CASRPSAVTDTQYF. Here the CDR3 DNA reads TGCGCCAGCAGGCCTAGCGCAGTCACAGATACGCAGTATTTT.

This clonotype was found many times. The chain uses TRBV5-1 and TRBJ2-5; D is possibly TRBD1 or TRBD2 (6 bases each). The CDR3 length is 16 residues. Trimming pared 0 bases from V and 1 base from J, leaving 13 bases between. The germline gives CDR1 SGHRS, CDR2 YFSETQ. The CDR3 reads CASSLDPGAGQETQYF. The CDR3 nucleotides read TGCGCCAGCAGCTTGGATCCGGGGGCCGGCCAAGAGACCCAGTACTTC.

This clonotype was counted at least ten times. V usage is TRBV28 and J usage is TRBJ1-1, with D possibly being TRBD1 (5 bases). V was trimmed by 5 bases and J by 0 bases, leaving 13 bases between them. In germline, CDR1 is MDHEN, CDR2 SYDVKM. The CDR3 runs 15 residues. This CDR3 reads CASSQTGRMNTEAFF. The CDR3 bases are TGTGCCAGCAGTCAAACGGGACGGATGAACACTGAAGCTTTCTTT.

This clonotype was recorded many times. The rearrangement uses TRBV20-1 and TRBJ1-4; no firm D call. V was clipped by 7 bases and J by 8 bases, with 11 bases between them. CDR1 is DFQATT, CDR2 SNEGSKA, per germline (reference sequence). The CDR3 extends over 11 amino acids. The CDR3 loop reads CSVGIREKLFF. CDR3 nucleotides: TGCAGTGTGGGGATCAGAGAAAAACTGTTTTTT.